The rows below give T cell receptor beta chains drawn from one sample of a study of T cells in Graves' hyperthyroidism and ophthalmopathy. Each CDR3 protein is one row after TCRdb ran MiXCR on the multiplex PCR reads. The sample carries 350,000 to 400,000 distinct CDR3 sequences, more than 13% recorded once. Sequenced input: blood. The receptor set was obtained from a woman aged 25 to 39 with Graves' hyperthyroidism. Each CDR3 is given with its conserved first and last residue. Fields, in order: J gene, V gene, clone size, D gene, CDR3 DNA, CDR3 protein. D genes are given only for firm matches. The listing skips clone size in some rows; elsewhere it reads once, few, many or a size class.

>TRBJ2-3|TRBV18|few|TRBD2
TGTGCCAGCTCACCACCTAGTTGGATATCGGGAGGGAAGTTCACAGATACGCAGTATTTT
CASSPPSWISGGKFTDTQYF
>TRBJ1-5|TRBV6-1|NA|TRBD1
TGTGCCAGCAGTACCGGGACAGGGGAGAAAGATCAGCCCCGGCATTTT
CASSTGTGEKDQPRHF
>TRBJ1-4|TRBV29-1|NA|TRBD1
TGCAGCGTGGGAGGGGACAGGCCGGGTGAAAAACTGTTTTTT
CSVGGDRPGEKLFF
>TRBJ1-4|TRBV27|few|NA
TGTGCCAGCAGTTTATCCCCCACAGTTGGGGGAGGGCCACCAACTAATGAAAAACTGTTTTTT
CASSLSPTVGGGPPTNEKLFF
>TRBJ1-2|TRBV19|NA|NA
TGTGCCAGTAGTGCGGGATCGCGCGGCTACACCTTC
CASSAGSRGYTF
>TRBJ1-1|TRBV7-8|NA|NA
TGTGCCAGCAGCCCGACGGGGGGATCGACCCTGAACACTGAAGCTTTCTTT
CASSPTGGSTLNTEAFF
>TRBJ2-2|TRBV18|NA|TRBD1
TGTGCCAGCTCGACTCAGGGGGCGCAGGCCGGGGAGCTGTTTTTT
CASSTQGAQAGELFF
>TRBJ2-7|TRBV10-3|many|TRBD2
TGTGCCACCGGACTAGCGGGGTCCTACGAGCAGTACTTC
CATGLAGSYEQYF
>TRBJ1-5|TRBV3-1|many|NA
TGTGCCAGCAGCCAAGCAGGTGGAGGGGAGGGGCAGCCCCAGCATTTT
CASSQAGGGEGQPQHF
>TRBJ2-3|TRBV24-1|many|NA
TGTGCCACCAGTGACCCACTAGCTAATAGCACAGATACGCAGTATTTT
CATSDPLANSTDTQYF
>TRBJ2-7|TRBV10-3|many|TRBD1
TGTGCCATCAGCTCCCCGGGACAGGGACACGAGCAGTACTTC
CAISSPGQGHEQYF
>TRBJ2-7|TRBV7-9|many|NA
TGTGCCAGCAGCTGGACAGCGAGCTCCTACGAGCAGTACTTC
CASSWTASSYEQYF
>TRBJ2-7|TRBV9|few|TRBD2
TGTGCCAGCAGCCCTCATCTAGCGGACTCCTACGAGCAGTACTTC
CASSPHLADSYEQYF
>TRBJ1-5|TRBV19|NA|NA
TGTGCCAGTACTGAAAGGCTTGCTTTGTCGCAGCCCCAGCATTTT
CASTERLALSQPQHF
>TRBJ2-7|TRBV11-2|NA|NA
TGTGCCAGCAGCTTAGCTCTAGCGACATCCTACGAGCAGTACTTC
CASSLALATSYEQYF
>TRBJ1-1|TRBV6-5|NA|NA
TGTGCCAGCAGTTATGACTGGGGGGCGGACACTGAAGCTTTCTTT
CASSYDWGADTEAFF